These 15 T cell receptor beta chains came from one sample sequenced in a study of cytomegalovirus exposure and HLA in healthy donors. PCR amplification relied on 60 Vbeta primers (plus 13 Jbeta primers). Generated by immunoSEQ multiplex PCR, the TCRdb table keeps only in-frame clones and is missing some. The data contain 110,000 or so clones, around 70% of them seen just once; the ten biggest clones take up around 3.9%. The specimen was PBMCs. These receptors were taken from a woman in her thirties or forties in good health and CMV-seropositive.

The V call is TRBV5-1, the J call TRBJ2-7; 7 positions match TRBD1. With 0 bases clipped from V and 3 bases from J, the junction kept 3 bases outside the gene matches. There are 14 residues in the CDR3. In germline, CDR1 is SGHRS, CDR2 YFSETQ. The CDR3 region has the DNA TGCGCCAGCAGCTTGGAAGGGGGCTTCTACGAGCAGTACTTC. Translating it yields CASSLEGGFYEQYF.

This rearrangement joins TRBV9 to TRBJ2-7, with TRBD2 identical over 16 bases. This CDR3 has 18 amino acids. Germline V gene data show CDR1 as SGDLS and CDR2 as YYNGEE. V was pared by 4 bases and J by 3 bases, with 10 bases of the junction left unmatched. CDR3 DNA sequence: TGTGCCAGCAGCACCGGGACTAGCGGGGGGGAACTGTACTACGAGCAGTACTTC. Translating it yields CASSTGTSGGELYYEQYF.

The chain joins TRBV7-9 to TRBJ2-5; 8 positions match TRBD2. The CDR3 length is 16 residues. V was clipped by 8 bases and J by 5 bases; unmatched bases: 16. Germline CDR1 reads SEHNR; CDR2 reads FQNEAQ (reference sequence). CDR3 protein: CASGGSWSGSVETQYF. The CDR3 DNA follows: TGTGCCAGCGGAGGGAGCTGGAGCGGGAGCGTGGAGACCCAGTACTTC.

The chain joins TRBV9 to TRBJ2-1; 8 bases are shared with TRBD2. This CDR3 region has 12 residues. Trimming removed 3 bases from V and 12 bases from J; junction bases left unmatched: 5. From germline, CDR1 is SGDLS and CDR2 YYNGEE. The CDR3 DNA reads TGTGCCAGCAGCGCGGGGGGGCCATGGCAGTTCTTC. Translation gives CASSAGGPWQFF. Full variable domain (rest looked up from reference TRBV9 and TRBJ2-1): DSGVTQTPKHLITATGQRVTLRCSPRSGDLSVYWYQQSLDQGLQFLIQYYNGEERAKGNILERFSAQQFPDLHSELNLSSLELGDSALYFCASSAGGPWQFFGPGTRLTVL.

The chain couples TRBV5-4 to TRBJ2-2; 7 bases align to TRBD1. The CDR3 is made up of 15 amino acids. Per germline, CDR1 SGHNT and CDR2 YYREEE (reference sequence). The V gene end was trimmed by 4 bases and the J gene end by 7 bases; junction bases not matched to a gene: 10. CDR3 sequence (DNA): TGTGCCAGCAGCAGGGACAGTCTCCTTAGCGGGGAGCTGTTTTTT. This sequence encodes CASSRDSLLSGELFF.

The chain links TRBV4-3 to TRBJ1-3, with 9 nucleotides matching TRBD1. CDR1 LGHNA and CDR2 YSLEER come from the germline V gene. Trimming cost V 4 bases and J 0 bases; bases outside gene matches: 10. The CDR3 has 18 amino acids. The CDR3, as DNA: TGCGCCAGCAGCCCAGGGGACAGGGCCTCTTTCTCTGGAAACACCATATATTTT. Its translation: CASSPGDRASFSGNTIYF.

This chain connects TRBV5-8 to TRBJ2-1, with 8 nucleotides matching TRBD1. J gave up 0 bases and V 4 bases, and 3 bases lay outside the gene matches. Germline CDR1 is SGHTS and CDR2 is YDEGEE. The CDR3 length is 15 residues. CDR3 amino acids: CASSPRGHSYNEQFF. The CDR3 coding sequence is TGTGCCAGCAGCCCCAGGGGGCACTCCTACAATGAGCAGTTCTTC. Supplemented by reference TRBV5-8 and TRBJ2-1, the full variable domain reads EAGVTQSPTHLIKTRGQQATLRCSPISGHTSVYWYQQALGLGLQFLLWYDEGEERNRGNFPPRFSGRQFPNYSSELNVNALELEDSALYLCASSPRGHSYNEQFFGPGTRLTVL.

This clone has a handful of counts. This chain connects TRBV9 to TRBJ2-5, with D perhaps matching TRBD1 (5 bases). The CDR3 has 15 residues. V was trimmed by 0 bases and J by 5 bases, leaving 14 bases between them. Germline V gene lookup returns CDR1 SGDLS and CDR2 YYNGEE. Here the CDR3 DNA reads TGTGCCAGCAGCGTAGGGGGCAGCCTGGGTGAGACCCAGTACTTC. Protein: CASSVGGSLGETQYF.

The CDR3 region is CASSHRQGEAGFVLGYTF. The CDR3 nucleotides read TGCGCCAGCAGCCACAGACAGGGGGAGGCAGGGTTTGTGTTAGGCTACACCTTC. The V gene is TRBV4-3, the J gene TRBJ1-2; TRBD1 matches 9 bases. Germline CDR1 LGHNA, CDR2 YSLEER. J gave up 8 bases and V 3 bases, and 19 bases lay outside the gene matches. The CDR3 totals 18 residues.

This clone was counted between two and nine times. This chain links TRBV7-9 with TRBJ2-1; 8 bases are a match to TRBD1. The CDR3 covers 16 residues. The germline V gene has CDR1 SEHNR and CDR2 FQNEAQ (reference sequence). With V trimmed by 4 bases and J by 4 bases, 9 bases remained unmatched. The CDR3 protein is CASSSLARGLYNEQFF. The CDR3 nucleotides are TGTGCCAGCAGCTCGCTGGCCAGGGGGCTATACAATGAGCAGTTCTTC. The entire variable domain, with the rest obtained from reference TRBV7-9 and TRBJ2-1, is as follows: DTGVSQNPRHKITKRGQNVTFRCDPISEHNRLYWYRQTLGQGPEFLTYFQNEAQLEKSRLLSDRFSAERPKGSFSTLEIQRTEQGDSAMYLCASSSLARGLYNEQFFGPGTRLTVL.

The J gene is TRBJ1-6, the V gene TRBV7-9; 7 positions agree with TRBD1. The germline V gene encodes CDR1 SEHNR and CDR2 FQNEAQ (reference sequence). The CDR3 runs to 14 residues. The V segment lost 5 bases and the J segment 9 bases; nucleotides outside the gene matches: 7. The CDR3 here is CASSRGQESSPLHF. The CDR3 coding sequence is TGTGCCAGCAGCCGCGGACAGGAGAGTTCACCCCTCCACTTT. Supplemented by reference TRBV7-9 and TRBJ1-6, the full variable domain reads DTGVSQNPRHKITKRGQNVTFRCDPISEHNRLYWYRQTLGQGPEFLTYFQNEAQLEKSRLLSDRFSAERPKGSFSTLEIQRTEQGDSAMYLCASSRGQESSPLHFGNGTRLTVT.

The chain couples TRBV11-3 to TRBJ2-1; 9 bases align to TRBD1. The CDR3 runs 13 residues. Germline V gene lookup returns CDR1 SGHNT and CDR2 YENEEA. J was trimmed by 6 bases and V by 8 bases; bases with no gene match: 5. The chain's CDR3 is CASGRDRVNEQFF. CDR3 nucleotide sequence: TGTGCCAGCGGTCGGGACAGGGTCAATGAGCAGTTCTTC.

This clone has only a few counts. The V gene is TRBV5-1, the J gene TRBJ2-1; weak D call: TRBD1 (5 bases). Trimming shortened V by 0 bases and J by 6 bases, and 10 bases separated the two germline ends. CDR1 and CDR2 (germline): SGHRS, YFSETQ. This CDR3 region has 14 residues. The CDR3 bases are TGCGCCAGCAGCTTGGGGGGCAGGAGCAATGAGCAGTTCTTC. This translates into CASSLGGRSNEQFF.

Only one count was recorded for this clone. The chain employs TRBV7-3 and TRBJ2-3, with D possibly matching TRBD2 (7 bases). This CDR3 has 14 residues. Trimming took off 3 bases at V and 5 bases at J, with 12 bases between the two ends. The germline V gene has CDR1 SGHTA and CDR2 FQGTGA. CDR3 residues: CASSLGGGGDTQYF. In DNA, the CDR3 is TGTGCCAGCAGCTTGGGGGGAGGGGGAGATACGCAGTATTTT.

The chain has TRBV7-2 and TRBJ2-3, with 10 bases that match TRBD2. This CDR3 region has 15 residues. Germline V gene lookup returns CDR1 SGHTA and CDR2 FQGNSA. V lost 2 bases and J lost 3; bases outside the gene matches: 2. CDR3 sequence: CASSLTSGETDTQYF. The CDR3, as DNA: TGTGCCAGCAGCTTAACTAGCGGGGAGACAGATACGCAGTATTTT.